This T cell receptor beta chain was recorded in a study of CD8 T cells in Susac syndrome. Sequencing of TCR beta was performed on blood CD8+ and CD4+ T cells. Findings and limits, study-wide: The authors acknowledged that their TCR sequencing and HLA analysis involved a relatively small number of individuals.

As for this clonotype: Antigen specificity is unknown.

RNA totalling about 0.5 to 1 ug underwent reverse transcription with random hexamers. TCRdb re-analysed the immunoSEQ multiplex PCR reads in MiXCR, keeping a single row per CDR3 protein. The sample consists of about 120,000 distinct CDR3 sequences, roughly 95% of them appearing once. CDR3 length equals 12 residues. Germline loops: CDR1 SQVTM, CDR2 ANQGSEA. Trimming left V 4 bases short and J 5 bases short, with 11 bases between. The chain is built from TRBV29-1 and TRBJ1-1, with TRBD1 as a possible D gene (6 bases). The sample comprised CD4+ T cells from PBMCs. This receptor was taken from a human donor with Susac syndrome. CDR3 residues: CSVVRGRTEAFF. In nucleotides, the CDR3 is TGCAGCGTTGTTAGGGGGAGGACTGAAGCTTTCTTT. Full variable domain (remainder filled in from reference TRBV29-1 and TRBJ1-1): SAVISQKPSRDICQRGTSLTIQCQVDSQVTMMFWYRQQPGQSLTLIATANQGSEATYESGFVIDKFPISRPNLTFSTLTVSNMSPEDSSIYLCSVVRGRTEAFFGQGTRLTVV.